This T cell receptor beta chain is from a study of T cells in tuberculosis. Sorting used thawed, overnight-rested PBMC stained with anti-CD3, a viability dye and GMM-loaded CD1B tetramer. C32 glucose monomycolate from Rhodococcus equi was loaded onto the CD1B tetramers. Study observations and caveats: Low-affinity CD1B-GMM tetramer-binding T cells may have been missed.

Here immunoSEQ multiplex PCR was the method, and the copy in TCRdb shows in-frame clones only, minus some. The sample lists roughly 92,000 clones, approximately 91% seen once, with under 2.5% in the top ten. The V gene lost 6 bases and the J gene lost 0 bases, with 11 bases spanning the gap. The CDR3 spans 14 residues. Looked up from germline, CDR1 is GTSNPN and CDR2 is SVGIG (reference sequence). The sequence came from an adult woman with latent tuberculosis. The sequenced sample was CD1b-GMM tetramer-negative cells sorted from PBMCs. V gene TRBV30 combines with J gene TRBJ1-4; D call uncertain. CDR3 nucleotide sequence: TGTGCCTGTAGTAACCCAGCAACTAATGAAAAACTGTTTTTT. It is translated as CACSNPATNEKLFF. Supplemented by reference TRBV30 and TRBJ1-4, the full variable domain reads SQTIHQWPATLVQPVGSPLSLECTVEGTSNPNLYWYRQAAGRGLQLLFYSVGIGQISSEVPQNLSASRPQDRQFILSSKKLLLSDSGFYLCACSNPATNEKLFFGSGTQLSVL.